This paragraph reports one TCR beta chain. The antigen remains undetermined. Template for every sorted-subset replicate PCR totaled roughly 210 ng DNA, roughly 30,000 T cell genomes. Repertoires were generated with immunoSEQ multiplex PCR, while TCRdb's copy carries only in-frame clones and drops some. The data show approximately 500,000 clones, 90% to 96% seen once. The sample comes from a study of shared clonotypes between healthy human individuals. Findings and caveats of the study: The expectation was that sequencing depth would affect clonotype sharing among donors. Naive subsets usually exceeded memory subsets in estimated richness.

This TCR derives from a woman aged 25-40 years in good health. Sequenced: naive CD4+ T cells sorted from blood. As to subset: CD45RA+ positively selected.

DNA for the CDR3: TGTGCCAGCAGTTTTAGAGGAGCGGGAGGAATCCCCTACGAGCAGTACTTC. Its translation: CASSFRGAGGIPYEQYF. V usage is TRBV13 and J usage is TRBJ2-7; 9 nucleotides align to TRBD2. The germline V gene has CDR1 PRHDT and CDR2 FYEKMQ (reference sequence). Trimming at V came to 6 bases and at J to 2 bases, leaving 14 bases not matched to a gene. CDR3 length: 17 residues.